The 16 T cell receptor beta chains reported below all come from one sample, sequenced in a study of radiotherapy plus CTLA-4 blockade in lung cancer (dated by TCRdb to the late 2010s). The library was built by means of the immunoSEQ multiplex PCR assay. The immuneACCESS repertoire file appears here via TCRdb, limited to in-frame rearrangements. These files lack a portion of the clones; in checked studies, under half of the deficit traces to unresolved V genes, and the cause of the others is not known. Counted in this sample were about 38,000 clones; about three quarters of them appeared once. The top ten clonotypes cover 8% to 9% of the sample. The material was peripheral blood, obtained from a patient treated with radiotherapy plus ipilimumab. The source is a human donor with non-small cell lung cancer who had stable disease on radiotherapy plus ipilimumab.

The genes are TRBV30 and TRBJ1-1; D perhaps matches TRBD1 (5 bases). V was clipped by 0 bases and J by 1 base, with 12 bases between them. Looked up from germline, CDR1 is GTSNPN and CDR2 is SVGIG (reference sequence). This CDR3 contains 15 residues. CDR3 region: CAWSVWGSQNTEAFF. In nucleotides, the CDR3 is TGTGCCTGGAGTGTTTGGGGCAGCCAGAACACTGAAGCTTTCTTT.

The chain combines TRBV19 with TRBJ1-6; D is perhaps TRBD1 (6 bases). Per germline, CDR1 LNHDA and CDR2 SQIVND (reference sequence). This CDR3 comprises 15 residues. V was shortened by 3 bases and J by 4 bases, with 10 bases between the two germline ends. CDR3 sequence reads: CASSIPGQYNSPLHF. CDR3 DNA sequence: TGTGCCAGTAGTATCCCCGGACAGTATAATTCACCCCTCCACTTT.

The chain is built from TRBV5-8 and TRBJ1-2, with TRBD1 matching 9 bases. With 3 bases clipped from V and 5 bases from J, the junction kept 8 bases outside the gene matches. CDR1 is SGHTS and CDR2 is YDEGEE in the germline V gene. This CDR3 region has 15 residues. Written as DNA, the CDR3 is TGTGCCAGCAGCTGGACCGGGACAGGGAATTATGGCTACACCTTC. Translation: CASSWTGTGNYGYTF.

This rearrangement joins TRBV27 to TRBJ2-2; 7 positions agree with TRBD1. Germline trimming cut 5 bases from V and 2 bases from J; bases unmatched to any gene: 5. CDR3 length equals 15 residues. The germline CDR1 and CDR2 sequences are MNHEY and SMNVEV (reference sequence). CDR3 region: CASSPGQVNTGELFF. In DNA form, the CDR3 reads TGTGCCAGCAGTCCTGGACAGGTTAACACCGGGGAGCTGTTTTTT.

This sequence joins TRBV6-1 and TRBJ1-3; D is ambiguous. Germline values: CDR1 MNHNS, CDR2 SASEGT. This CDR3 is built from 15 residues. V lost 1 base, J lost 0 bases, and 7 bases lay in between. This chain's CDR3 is CASSEGFYSGNTIYF. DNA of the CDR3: TGTGCCAGCAGTGAAGGATTCTACTCTGGAAACACCATATATTTT.

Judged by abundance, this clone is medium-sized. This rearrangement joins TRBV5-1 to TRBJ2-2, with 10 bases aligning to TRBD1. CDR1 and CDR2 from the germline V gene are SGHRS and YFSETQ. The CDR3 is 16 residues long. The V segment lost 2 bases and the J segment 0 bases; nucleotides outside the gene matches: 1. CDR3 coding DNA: TGCGCCAGCAGCTTAGGACAGGGGGCGAACACCGGGGAGCTGTTTTTT. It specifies CASSLGQGANTGELFF.

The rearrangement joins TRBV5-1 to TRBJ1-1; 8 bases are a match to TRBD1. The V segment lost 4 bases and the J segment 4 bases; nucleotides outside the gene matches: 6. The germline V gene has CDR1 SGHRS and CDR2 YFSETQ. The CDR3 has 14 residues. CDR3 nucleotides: TGCGCCAGCAGCCAGGGGGCATCAGGCACTGAAGCTTTCTTT. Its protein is CASSQGASGTEAFF.

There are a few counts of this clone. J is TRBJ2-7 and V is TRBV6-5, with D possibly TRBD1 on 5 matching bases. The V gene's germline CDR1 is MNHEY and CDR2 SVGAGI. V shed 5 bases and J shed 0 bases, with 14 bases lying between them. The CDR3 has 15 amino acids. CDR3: CASSMTASRSYEQYV. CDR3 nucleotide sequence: TGTGCCAGCAGTATGACAGCGTCACGCTCCTACGAGCAGTACGTC.

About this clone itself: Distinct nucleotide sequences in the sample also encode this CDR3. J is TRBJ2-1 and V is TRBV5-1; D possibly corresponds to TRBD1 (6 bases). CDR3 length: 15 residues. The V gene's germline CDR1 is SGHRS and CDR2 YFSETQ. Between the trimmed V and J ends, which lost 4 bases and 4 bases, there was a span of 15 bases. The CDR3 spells CASSPQGGSYNEQFF. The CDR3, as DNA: TGCGCCAGCAGCCCCCAAGGGGGTTCATACAATGAGCAGTTCTTC.

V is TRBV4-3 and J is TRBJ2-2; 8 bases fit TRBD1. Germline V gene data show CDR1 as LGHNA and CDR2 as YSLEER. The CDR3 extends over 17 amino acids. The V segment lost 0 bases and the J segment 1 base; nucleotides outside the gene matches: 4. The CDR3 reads CASSQDRGTGNTGELFF. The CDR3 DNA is TGCGCCAGCAGCCAAGATCGGGGGACAGGGAACACCGGGGAGCTGTTTTTT.

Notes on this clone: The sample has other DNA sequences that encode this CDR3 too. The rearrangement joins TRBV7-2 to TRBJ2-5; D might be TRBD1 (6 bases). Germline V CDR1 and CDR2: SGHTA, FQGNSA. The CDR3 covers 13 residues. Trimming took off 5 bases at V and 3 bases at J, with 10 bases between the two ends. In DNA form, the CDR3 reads TGTGCCAGCAGCCGACAGGAGAAAGAGACCCAGTACTTC. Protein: CASSRQEKETQYF.

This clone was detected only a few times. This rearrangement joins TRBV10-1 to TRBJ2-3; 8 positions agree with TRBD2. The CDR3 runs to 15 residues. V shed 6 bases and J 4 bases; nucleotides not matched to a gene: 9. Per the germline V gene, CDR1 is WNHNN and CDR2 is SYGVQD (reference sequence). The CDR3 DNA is TGCGCCAGCAGCCCCGGGACTAGTCTCGCAGATACGCAGTATTTT. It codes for CASSPGTSLADTQYF.

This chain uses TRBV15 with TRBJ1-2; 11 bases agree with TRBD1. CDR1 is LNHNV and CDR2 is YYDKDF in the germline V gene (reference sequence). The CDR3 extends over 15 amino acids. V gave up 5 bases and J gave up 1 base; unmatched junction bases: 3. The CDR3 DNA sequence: TGTGCCACCAGCGCCGGGACAGGGGGTAACTATGGCTACACCTTC. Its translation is CATSAGTGGNYGYTF.

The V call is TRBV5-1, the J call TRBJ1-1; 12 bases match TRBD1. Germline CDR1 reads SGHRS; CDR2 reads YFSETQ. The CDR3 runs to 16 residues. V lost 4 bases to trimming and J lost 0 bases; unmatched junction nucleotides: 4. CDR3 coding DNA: TGCGCCAGCAGCGTCGGGACAGGGGGCATGAACACTGAAGCTTTCTTT. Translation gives CASSVGTGGMNTEAFF.

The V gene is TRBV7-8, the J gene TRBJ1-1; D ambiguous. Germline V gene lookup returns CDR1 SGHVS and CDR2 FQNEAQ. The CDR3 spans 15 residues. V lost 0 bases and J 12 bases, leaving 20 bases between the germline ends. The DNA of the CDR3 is TGTGCCAGCAGCTTAGCTACCCCCCCAAGGGTGAAATCTTTCTTT. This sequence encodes CASSLATPPRVKSFF.

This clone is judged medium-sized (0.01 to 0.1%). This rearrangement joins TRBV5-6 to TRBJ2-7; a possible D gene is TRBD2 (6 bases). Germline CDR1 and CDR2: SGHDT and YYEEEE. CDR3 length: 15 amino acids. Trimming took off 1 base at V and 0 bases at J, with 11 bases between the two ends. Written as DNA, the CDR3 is TGTGCCAGCAGCTTGCAGCGGGTAAGCTCCTACGAGCAGTACGTC. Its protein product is CASSLQRVSSYEQYV.